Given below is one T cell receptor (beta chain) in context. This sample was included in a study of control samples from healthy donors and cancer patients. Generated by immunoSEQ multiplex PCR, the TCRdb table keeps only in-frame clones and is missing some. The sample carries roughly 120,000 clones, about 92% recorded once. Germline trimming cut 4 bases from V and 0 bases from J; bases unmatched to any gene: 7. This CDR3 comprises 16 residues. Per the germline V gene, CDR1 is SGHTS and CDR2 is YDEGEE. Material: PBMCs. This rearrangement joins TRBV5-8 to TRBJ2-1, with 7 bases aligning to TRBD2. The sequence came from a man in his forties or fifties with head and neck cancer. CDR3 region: CASSPPGLHSYNEQFF. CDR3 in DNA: TGTGCCAGCAGCCCACCGGGACTACACTCCTACAATGAGCAGTTCTTC.